This TCR beta chain is drawn from a study of spatial heterogeneity in lung cancer. Study details: The study sequenced follow-up PBMC samples when they were available, at a median of about 23 months after resection.

Time point noted: blood at routine non-recurrence follow-up after resection. Unsorted whole RNA of tumor, nontumor lung or frozen PBMC was sequenced. This clonotype showed up many times. Compared with germline, one end of the junction differs, possibly owing to a read error. There are 12 residues in the CDR3. Germline values: CDR1 MNHEY, CDR2 SVGEGT. Every TCR cDNA molecule bore a unique molecular identifier. TCRdb fed the 5' RACE reads into MiXCR, producing one record per CDR3 protein. The repertoire holds 51,000 or so distinct CDR3 sequences, with roughly 7.4% as singletons. This chain connects TRBV6-2 or TRBV6-3 to TRBJ2-7; D is possibly TRBD1 or TRBD2 (5 bases each). The receptor's source is a female donor with early-stage non-small cell lung cancer. This specimen consisted of PBMCs, obtained at follow-up. The CDR3 region has the DNA TGTGCCAGCAGTTACGCCGGGACGAGGGTTGACTTC. This encodes CASSYAGTRVDF.